This T cell receptor (beta chain) comes out of a study of neurological immune-mediated disorders. V was clipped by 1 base and J by 8 bases, with 15 bases between them. CDR3 length: 15 amino acids. Germline V lookup: CDR1 SGHTA, CDR2 FQGNSA. This clonotype was seen ten or more times. Its matching antigen is unknown. The team produced cDNA through 5'RACE using 10-nucleotide random UMIs. TCRdb re-called the 5' RACE reads with MiXCR, one entry per CDR3 protein. Here the sample spans about 92,000 distinct CDR3 sequences, around 3.4% being singletons. Regarding the study as a whole: Across subjects, expanded clones had no CDR3 amino acid sequences in common, pointing to private repertoires in all groups.

This TCR was recovered from a woman in her fifties or sixties with multiple sclerosis. The sample taken for sequencing was PBMCs. V usage is TRBV7-2 and J usage is TRBJ1-3; weak D call: TRBD1 (6 bases). In DNA form, the CDR3 reads TGTGCCAGCAGCTTAGAATGGGGGCCAGGGCACACCATATATTTT. Translated, it gives CASSLEWGPGHTIYF.